The rows below give T cell receptor beta chains drawn from one sample of a study of spatial heterogeneity in lung cancer. One entry per CDR3 protein results from TCRdb running MiXCR on the 5' RACE reads. Of 110,000 or so distinct CDR3 sequences in the sample, 11% were seen once. The starting material was PBMCs, obtained at follow-up. Receptors were obtained from a female donor with early-stage non-small cell lung cancer. Each CDR3 is given with its conserved first and last residue. D genes are given only for firm matches. Clone sizes are given selectively: once, few, many, or a class where the clone is expanded.

J: TRBJ2-1; D: TRBD1; size: -; V: TRBV20-1; DNA: TGCAGTGCTAGAGGATTGGGGACAGGGAGGGCCAATGAGCAGTTCTTC; CDR3: CSARGLGTGRANEQFF
J: TRBJ1-1; D: TRBD1; size: many; V: TRBV29-1; DNA: TGCAGCGTTGGACAGGGGATAACTGAAGCTTTCTTT; CDR3: CSVGQGITEAFF
J: TRBJ2-2; D: TRBD1; size: few; V: TRBV12-3/TRBV12-4; DNA: TGTGCCACCGGAAAGGGGGCCACCGGGGAGCTGTTTTTT; CDR3: CATGKGATGELFF
J: TRBJ2-4; D: -; size: few; V: TRBV6-1; DNA: TGTGCCAGCAGTGTGGGGCTACTAGCCAAAAACATTCAGTACTTC; CDR3: CASSVGLLAKNIQYF
J: TRBJ2-5; D: -; size: few; V: TRBV9; DNA: TGTGCCAGCAGCGAAAGGACAGGGAGGGAGGAGACCCAGTACTTC; CDR3: CASSERTGREETQYF
J: TRBJ2-1; D: TRBD2; size: -; V: TRBV7-2; DNA: TGTGCCAGCAGCCCAGCGGGACTTCAAGCCAACAATGAGCAGTTCTTC; CDR3: CASSPAGLQANNEQFF
J: TRBJ1-3; D: -; size: -; V: TRBV30; DNA: TGTGCCTGGAGTGGGACGTACGGAAACACCATATATTTT; CDR3: CAWSGTYGNTIYF
J: TRBJ1-1; D: -; size: many; V: TRBV4-1; DNA: TGCGCCAGCAGCCAACCTATCATACGGGCCCAGAACACTGAAGCTTTCTTT; CDR3: CASSQPIIRAQNTEAFF
J: TRBJ2-3; D: -; size: many; V: TRBV5-1; DNA: TGCGCCAGCAGCTTGGGTCCCCCAGATACGCAGTATTTT; CDR3: CASSLGPPDTQYF
J: TRBJ2-7; D: TRBD2; size: -; V: TRBV28; DNA: TGTGCCAGCAGTTTACGCTCGACTAGCGGGAGGGCCGGGCAGTACTTC; CDR3: CASSLRSTSGRAGQYF
J: TRBJ1-1; D: -; size: few; V: TRBV20-1; DNA: TGCAGTGCTAGAGTGCGGGCCTCCTATAGAGAAGCTTTCTTT; CDR3: CSARVRASYREAFF
J: TRBJ2-7; D: -; size: -; V: TRBV20-1; DNA: TGCAGTGCTAGTAGTCCCCGTCACTACGAGCAGTACTTC; CDR3: CSASSPRHYEQYF
J: TRBJ1-5; D: TRBD1; size: few; V: TRBV5-6; DNA: TGTGCCAGCAGTTGGACAGGGGGGTCCTATAGCAATCAGCCCCAGCATTTT; CDR3: CASSWTGGSYSNQPQHF
J: TRBJ2-1; D: TRBD1; size: few; V: TRBV2; DNA: TGTGCCAGCAAGGGACAGGGTGGAAATGAGCAGTTCTTC; CDR3: CASKGQGGNEQFF
J: TRBJ2-1; D: TRBD2; size: few; V: TRBV28; DNA: TGTGCCAGCAGTTTGGGACTAGCGGGGAGAAATGAGCAGTTCTTC; CDR3: CASSLGLAGRNEQFF
J: TRBJ2-4; D: -; size: -; V: TRBV24-1; DNA: TGTGCCAGCCCCCAGAAAAACATTCAGTACTTC; CDR3: CASPQKNIQYF
J: TRBJ2-2; D: -; size: few; V: TRBV7-2; DNA: TGTGCCAGCACCCCTCGGCAGGGTGGCACCGGGGAGCTGTTTTTT; CDR3: CASTPRQGGTGELFF
J: TRBJ2-2; D: -; size: many; V: TRBV20-1; DNA: TGCAGTGCCCCTTCCAGGAACACCGGGGAGCTGTTTTTT; CDR3: CSAPSRNTGELFF
J: TRBJ2-5; D: TRBD2; size: few; V: TRBV12-3/TRBV12-4; DNA: TGTGCCAGCAGGGCGGGAGGCCCTTTACAAGAGACCCAGTACTTC; CDR3: CASRAGGPLQETQYF
J: TRBJ2-1; D: -; size: -; V: TRBV5-4; DNA: TGTGCCAGCAGCGGGTCTAGCTCCGAGCAGTTCTTC; CDR3: CASSGSSSEQFF
J: TRBJ1-5; D: -; size: few; V: TRBV28; DNA: TGTGCCAGCAGCATAACACAGGGCTCACTCAATCAGCCCCAGCATTTT; CDR3: CASSITQGSLNQPQHF
J: TRBJ1-1; D: -; size: many; V: TRBV28; DNA: TGTGCCAGCAGTTTATTGGGGCACACTGAAGCTTTCTTT; CDR3: CASSLLGHTEAFF
J: TRBJ2-7; D: TRBD2; size: -; V: TRBV28; DNA: TGTGCCAGCAGGCTAGCGGGAGCGGGGTACGAGCAGTACTTC; CDR3: CASRLAGAGYEQYF
J: TRBJ1-2; D: -; size: few; V: TRBV20-1; DNA: TGCAGTGCCTACGAACACCGCAGGCCCCATTCCCAACGCTACACCTTC; CDR3: CSAYEHRRPHSQRYTF
J: TRBJ2-6; D: -; size: many; V: TRBV19; DNA: TGTGCCTCCCGGGCTGGGGCCAACGTCCTGACTTTC; CDR3: CASRAGANVLTF
J: TRBJ2-1; D: TRBD2; size: many; V: TRBV10-2; DNA: TGCGCCAGCAGGCCGGGACTAGCGTACAATGAGCAGTTCTTC; CDR3: CASRPGLAYNEQFF
J: TRBJ2-6; D: -; size: few; V: TRBV7-6; DNA: TGTGCCAGCAGCCCAGGACCGCCAACCTCCTCTGGGGCCAACGTCCTGACTTTC; CDR3: CASSPGPPTSSGANVLTF
J: TRBJ1-1; D: -; size: -; V: TRBV28; DNA: TGTGCCAGCAGCCCTCCCCCCGGGGCTTTCTTT; CDR3: CASSPPPGAFF